This TCR beta chain appears in the sequencing data of a study of T-cell reconstitution after alpha-beta-depleted transplantation in children. CDR3 length: 9 amino acids. The germline V gene encodes CDR1 SQVTM and CDR2 ANQGSEA. As concerns this clonotype: The antigen is undetermined. At one of its ends the junction is not consistent with the germline gene, which may arise from a read error.

As it was prepared, the TCRbeta library received unique molecular identifiers. TCRdb recomputed calls from the PCR reads with MiXCR, one row per CDR3 protein. The sample lists about 980,000 distinct CDR3 sequences, about 29% seen once, with around 30% in the top ten. Points from the study as a whole: There were reportedly several hundred expanded graft clones from which alpha-beta T cells came about two months after transplant. Newly made T cells mostly supplied T-cell counts and diversity one year after transplant. Surviving recipient T cells and thymic progenitors produced the high day-60 TCRbeta diversity seen in some patients.

This sequence joins TRBV29-1 and TRBJ2-5; D call uncertain. The receptor was derived from a boy less than two years old who had a stem cell transplant for SCID, so the T cells may come from the graft donor. The material sequenced was PBMCs, mostly from graft donor cells, taken 360 days after TCRalphabeta/CD19-depleted stem cell transplant. The CDR3 bases are TGCAGCGTTCAAGAGACCCAGTACTTC. It yields the protein CSVQETQYF.